This T cell receptor beta chain was observed in a study of blood T cell repertoires in COVID-19. Study at large: Material from acute and convalescent COVID-19 was sourced from the United States, Italy and Spain. PBMCs, B-cell-depleted T cells, or T cells were the source of the cDNA or gDNA that made up the material.

With 5 bases removed from V and 0 bases from J, the gap between germline ends came to 17 bases. CDR3 length: 17 amino acids. CDR1 is LNHDA, CDR2 SQIVND, per germline (reference sequence). This clone occurred a few times. The authors' processing: Amplification of reference gene primers provided the estimated nucleated cell counts. Method: immunoSEQ multiplex PCR; TCRdb's copy keeps in-frame clones and lacks some. That table gives V, J and clone size, and the DNA gave D and trimming. Of about 150,000 clones listed, 80% to 85% are singletons. Sequencing used peripheral blood. V and J are TRBV19 and TRBJ1-5; no firm D call. This sequence was found in a man aged 18 to 29 with active or convalescent COVID-19. CDR3 nucleotide sequence: TGTGCCAGTAGTCCCAGTGGGCCAAATTATAGCAATCAGCCCCAGCATTTT. It encodes CASSPSGPNYSNQPQHF.